The 21 T cell receptor beta chains below come from one sample, sequenced in a study of T-cell reconstitution after alpha-beta-depleted transplantation in children. Unique molecular identifiers were incorporated during preparation of the TCRbeta library. A single record per CDR3 protein comes from TCRdb applying MiXCR to the PCR reads. This table has approximately 490,000 distinct CDR3 sequences, around 12% appearing once. This material consisted of PBMCs from the stem cell graft donor, taken from the stem cell graft. The receptors come from a human donor who donated a stem cell graft to a child with combined immunodeficiency.

This clonotype came up a few times. The chain has TRBV12-3 or TRBV12-4 and TRBJ2-3; perhaps TRBD2 as D (6 bases). There are 15 residues in the CDR3. V lost 8 bases to trimming and J lost 0 bases, with 15 bases between them. CDR3 residues: CASARARGSTDTQYF. For the CDR3, the DNA is TGTGCCAGCGCCAGGGCGCGGGGAAGCACAGATACGCAGTATTTT.

The chain links TRBV9 to TRBJ2-1; D uncertain. The CDR3 contains 16 residues. The V gene's germline CDR1 is SGDLS and CDR2 YYNGEE. Trimming took 4 bases from V and 1 from J, leaving 15 bases between them. DNA of the CDR3: TGTGCCAGCAGCCCGGCCGAGCAGTTTTCCTACAATGAGCAGTTCTTC. Amino acids: CASSPAEQFSYNEQFF.

The V and J genes are TRBV20-1 and TRBJ2-1; D tentatively reads TRBD1 or TRBD2 (5 bases each). The CDR3 loop spans 16 amino acids. CDR1 and CDR2 (germline): DFQATT, SNEGSKA (reference sequence). Trimming removed 0 bases from V and 3 bases from J, with 15 bases in between. The CDR3, as DNA: TGCAGTGCTAGAGACGAAGAGGGCAGGGACTACAATGAGCAGTTCTTC. It codes for CSARDEEGRDYNEQFF.

V and J are TRBV12-5 and TRBJ1-3, with D uncertain. Trimming cost V 10 bases and J 4 bases, with 11 bases left between them. Germline CDR1 is LGHNT and CDR2 is FRNRAP. CDR3 length: 12 amino acids. CDR3 sequence reads: CATRAFGNTIYF. For the CDR3, the DNA is TGTGCTACTAGGGCTTTCGGAAACACCATATATTTT.

This clonotype was detected ten times or more. CDR3 DNA: TGCGCCAGCAGCTTGGACTCCGCGGGACTCACAGATACGCAGTATTTT. This sequence encodes CASSLDSAGLTDTQYF. This chain connects TRBV5-1 to TRBJ2-3; D might be TRBD2 (6 bases). V lost 0 bases and J lost 2, with 13 bases in between. The CDR3 extends over 16 amino acids. Looked up from germline, CDR1 is SGHRS and CDR2 is YFSETQ.

The chain couples TRBV3-1 to TRBJ2-7; the D is unclear. The CDR3 totals 14 residues. Deletions cut 5 bases from V and 3 bases from J, with 14 bases between. CDR1 is LGHDT, CDR2 YNNKEL, per germline (reference sequence). The CDR3 bases are TGTGCCAGCAGCGCACACGGATCTCTCTACGAGCAGTACTTC. Encoded protein: CASSAHGSLYEQYF.

There are many counts of this clonotype. The chain employs TRBV12-3 or TRBV12-4 and TRBJ2-2; perhaps TRBD1 as D (6 bases). V was trimmed by 10 bases and J by 9 bases, leaving 15 bases between them. The CDR3 extends over 12 amino acids. The CDR3 sequence is CATYRDGRELFF. CDR3 coding DNA: TGTGCCACGTACAGGGACGGCCGGGAGCTGTTTTTT.

The rearrangement uses TRBV7-2 and TRBJ2-7, with D possibly TRBD2 on 6 matching bases. V lost 5 bases and J 2 bases, leaving 10 bases between the germline ends. The CDR3 extends over 13 amino acids. Per germline, CDR1 SGHTA and CDR2 FQGNSA. The CDR3 DNA is TGTGCCAGCAGCGTCCCGGGGGCCTACGAGCAGTACTTC. This encodes CASSVPGAYEQYF. The complete variable domain, with remaining parts taken from reference TRBV7-2 and TRBJ2-7, reads GAGVSQSPSNKVTEKGKDVELRCDPISGHTALYWYRQSLGQGLEFLIYFQGNSAPDKSGLPSDRFSAERTGGSVSTLTIQRTQQEDSAVYLCASSVPGAYEQYFGPGTRLTVT.

This clonotype occurred a few times. The chain is built from TRBV6-2 or TRBV6-3 and TRBJ1-2; weak D call: TRBD1 (5 bases). Germline V lookup: CDR1 MNHEY, CDR2 SVGEGT. The CDR3 is 14 amino acids. The V and J ends lost 6 bases and 4 bases respectively, with 15 bases between them. CDR3 sequence (DNA): TGTGCCAGCAGGGGAGCCGGGACGATCTATGGCTACACCTTC. As protein: CASRGAGTIYGYTF.

In its sample, this clonotype was seen a few times. The genes are TRBV11-3 and TRBJ2-1; possible D gene TRBD2, 6 bases. This CDR3 contains 16 residues. Trimming cost V 0 bases and J 4 bases, with 13 bases left between them. The germline V gene encodes CDR1 SGHNT and CDR2 YENEEA. The CDR3 DNA is TGTGCCAGCAGCTTAGATAGGGACTGGGGATACAATGAGCAGTTCTTC. This encodes CASSLDRDWGYNEQFF.

This clonotype was recorded at least ten times. The rearrangement uses TRBV12-3 or TRBV12-4 and TRBJ2-1, with D unresolved. The V and J ends lost 5 bases and 6 bases respectively, with 8 bases between them. The CDR3 has 12 residues. The CDR3 sequence is CASSISSNEQFF. The CDR3 nucleotides read TGTGCCAGCAGTATATCTAGCAATGAGCAGTTCTTC.

This clonotype was counted only a few times. V and J are TRBV7-2 and TRBJ1-6; 11 nucleotides line up with TRBD1. Per germline, CDR1 SGHTA and CDR2 FQGNSA. Germline trimming cut 5 bases from V and 10 bases from J; bases unmatched to any gene: 7. CDR3 length: 15 residues. The CDR3 sequence: CASSKRTGGDSPLHF. The CDR3, as DNA: TGTGCCAGCAGCAAGCGGACAGGGGGCGACTCACCCCTCCACTTT.

This clonotype was observed a few times. This chain links TRBV5-6 with TRBJ2-7; D perhaps matches TRBD1 (6 bases). In germline, CDR1 is SGHDT, CDR2 YYEEEE. V lost 4 bases and J 7 bases, leaving 18 bases between the germline ends. The CDR3 contains 14 residues. CDR3 in amino acids: CASSGWTAGWEQYF. The CDR3 DNA is TGTGCCAGCAGCGGATGGACAGCAGGCTGGGAGCAGTACTTC.

The rearrangement uses TRBV7-8 and TRBJ2-7, with D perhaps matching TRBD1 or TRBD2 (5 bases each). Germline V gene lookup returns CDR1 SGHVS and CDR2 FQNEAQ. The CDR3 contains 18 residues. The V gene lost 0 bases and the J gene lost 3 bases, with 21 bases spanning the gap. The CDR3 sequence: CASSLAPPGAVAVYEQYF. The CDR3 coding sequence is TGTGCCAGCAGCTTAGCCCCCCCCGGGGCAGTGGCGGTCTACGAGCAGTACTTC.

This rearrangement joins TRBV27 to TRBJ1-4; the D gene is possibly TRBD1 (5 bases). CDR3 length equals 14 residues. With 5 bases removed from V and 10 bases from J, the gap between germline ends came to 17 bases. CDR1 is MNHEY, CDR2 SMNVEV, per germline (reference sequence). In nucleotides, the CDR3 is TGTGCCAGCAGTCCGGGACCGTACTTCGGAAAACTGTTTTTT. This sequence encodes CASSPGPYFGKLFF.

A few counts support this clonotype. J is TRBJ2-7 and V is TRBV12-3 or TRBV12-4; D call uncertain. V lost 3 bases, J lost 6 bases, and 12 bases lay in between. There are 13 residues in the CDR3. CDR3 in amino acids: CASSFSPGPEQYF. The CDR3 DNA reads as TGTGCCAGCAGTTTTTCCCCCGGCCCCGAGCAGTACTTC.

The rearrangement joins TRBV29-1 to TRBJ1-1; D possibly corresponds to TRBD1 (5 bases). CDR1 is SQVTM and CDR2 is ANQGSEA in the germline V gene. The CDR3 runs 16 residues. The germline V and J ends were trimmed by 1 base and 3 bases, with 18 bases remaining between them. Here the CDR3 DNA reads TGCAGCGTTGAAGGGGAGGGGTTATCTTTTGACACTGAAGCTTTCTTT. It translates to CSVEGEGLSFDTEAFF.

The V and J genes are TRBV23-1 and TRBJ2-5; D unclear. TRBV23-1 is placed among ORFs of uncertain function. This CDR3 is 14 amino acids long. V was clipped by 2 bases and J by 2 bases, with 9 bases between them. The chain's CDR3 is CASSQVLSQETQYF. The CDR3 DNA sequence: TGCGCCAGCAGTCAAGTTCTCAGTCAAGAGACCCAGTACTTC.

The chain couples TRBV7-8 to TRBJ2-3; 12 bases map to TRBD2. CDR1 is SGHVS and CDR2 is FQNEAQ in the germline V gene. Germline trimming cut 2 bases from V and 2 bases from J; bases unmatched to any gene: 2. The CDR3 spans 16 residues. The CDR3 region has the DNA TGTGCCAGCAGCTTACTAGCGGGAGGGAACACAGATACGCAGTATTTT. This encodes CASSLLAGGNTDTQYF.

There are a few counts of this clonotype. The V call is TRBV11-1, the J call TRBJ2-3; no clear D gene. The CDR3 is made up of 14 amino acids. The germline V and J ends were trimmed by 5 bases and 2 bases, with 11 bases remaining between them. Per the germline V gene, CDR1 is SGHAT and CDR2 is FQDESV (reference sequence). The CDR3 protein is CASSPTRTTDTQYF. The DNA for the CDR3 is TGTGCCAGCAGCCCAACGCGGACCACAGATACGCAGTATTTT.

In its sample, this clonotype was seen many times. The chain joins TRBV12-3 or TRBV12-4 to TRBJ2-7; unclear D gene. The CDR3 is made up of 13 amino acids. Trimming removed 1 base from V and 4 bases from J, with 8 bases in between. The CDR3 sequence is CASSLGWAYEQYF. The CDR3 nucleotides are TGTGCCAGCAGTTTAGGGTGGGCGTACGAGCAGTACTTC.